This T cell receptor beta chain was retrieved from a study of lymphopenia after photon versus proton radiotherapy. Study-wide results and caveats: In patients who died, overall survival fell as post-nadir TCR diversity dropped more. Photon-treated patients lost naive T cells and TCR diversity; proton-treated stayed stable. Only patients who died were analyzed for survival; proton advantage is unproven. After the lymphocyte nadir, photon-treated repertoires showed oligoclonal expansion, especially of CD8+ Temra cells.

Libraries were prepared by immunoSEQ multiplex PCR; TCRdb keeps only in-frame clonotypes and omits some of them. The sample contains 160,000 or so clones, 70% to 90% of which appear only once. Comments on this clone: The antigen remains undetermined.

The input for sequencing was peripheral blood, taken from a patient treated with photon-based radiotherapy. This clonotype was obtained from a man aged 50 or older with gastric cancer.

DNA of the CDR3: TGTGCCAGCAGCGTAGAGGGACAGGGGATGAACGAGCAGTACTTC. It is translated as CASSVEGQGMNEQYF. The rearrangement uses TRBV9 and TRBJ2-7, with 10 bases aligning to TRBD1. This CDR3 contains 15 residues. The germline V gene encodes CDR1 SGDLS and CDR2 YYNGEE. The J segment lost 5 bases and the V segment lost 0 bases, leaving 5 bases of the junction unmatched.